One sample yielded the 21 T cell receptor beta chains listed below, sequenced in a study of CD4+ T cells in melanoma. Some clones are missing from TCRdb's copy, which holds only in-frame ones; the method was immunoSEQ multiplex PCR. The repertoire holds more than 110,000 clones, 80% to 95% seen once, with 1.5% to 1.7% in the top ten. These receptors were taken from a human donor with melanoma.

The rearrangement links TRBV2 to TRBJ1-1; D unresolved. V was trimmed by 7 bases and J by 1 base, leaving 10 bases between them. Germline CDR1 is SNHLY and CDR2 is FYNNEI. This CDR3 has 13 residues. For the CDR3, the DNA is TGTGCCAGCATGGGCAGCCCGAACACTGAAGCTTTCTTT. Protein product: CASMGSPNTEAFF.

This chain uses TRBV12-5 with TRBJ2-3; TRBD1 aligns across 7 bases. The CDR3 is made up of 15 amino acids. Germline lookup yields CDR1 LGHNT and CDR2 FRNRAP. V lost 2 bases, J lost 6 bases, and 8 bases stayed unmatched. This CDR3 is CASGLPRGQSDTQYF. The DNA for the CDR3 is TGTGCTAGTGGTTTGCCACGGGGACAGTCCGATACGCAGTATTTT.

The rearrangement uses TRBV7-2 and TRBJ2-7; D gene ambiguous. V was clipped by 2 bases and J by 6 bases, with 11 bases between them. CDR1 and CDR2 from the germline V gene are SGHTA and FQGNSA. This CDR3 has 13 amino acids. The CDR3 spells CASSLSRPGEQYF. The CDR3 nucleotides are TGTGCCAGCAGCTTATCCCGCCCTGGCGAGCAGTACTTC.

V gene TRBV4-1 combines with J gene TRBJ1-4; no reliable D call. Per the germline V gene, CDR1 is MGHRA and CDR2 is YSYEKL. The V gene lost 0 bases and the J gene lost 5 bases, with 10 bases spanning the gap. There are 15 residues in the CDR3. The CDR3 bases are TGCGCCAGCAGCCAAGATACAAACAAGAATGAAAAACTGTTTTTT. It translates to CASSQDTNKNEKLFF.

V usage is TRBV14 and J usage is TRBJ1-1, with D possibly TRBD1 on 6 matching bases. Germline CDR1 and CDR2: SGHDN and FVKESK. This CDR3 has 11 residues. V shed 6 bases and J shed 11 bases, with 13 bases lying between them. The CDR3 spells CASSHREVAFF. The CDR3 nucleotides are TGTGCCAGCAGTCACAGGGAAGTTGCTTTCTTT.

This sequence joins TRBV7-9 and TRBJ1-2, with 8 bases that match TRBD1. V gave up 7 bases and J gave up 4 bases; unmatched junction bases: 5. The CDR3 covers 13 residues. Germline lookup yields CDR1 SEHNR and CDR2 FQNEAQ (reference sequence). CDR3 sequence: CASIPDRVYGYTF. The CDR3 coding sequence is TGTGCCAGCATCCCGGACAGGGTCTATGGCTACACCTTC. Full variable domain (remainder filled in from reference TRBV7-9 and TRBJ1-2): DTGVSQNPRHKITKRGQNVTFRCDPISEHNRLYWYRQTLGQGPEFLTYFQNEAQLEKSRLLSDRFSAERPKGSFSTLEIQRTEQGDSAMYLCASIPDRVYGYTFGSGTRLTVV.

The chain is built from TRBV18 and TRBJ2-5; D possibly corresponds to TRBD1 (6 bases). This CDR3 is built from 15 residues. V gave up 1 base and J gave up 5 bases, with 14 bases separating them. Germline values: CDR1 KGHSH, CDR2 LQKENI. In DNA form, the CDR3 reads TGTGCCAGCTCACCACGGTCTTCAGGGGCGGAGACCCAGTACTTC. This encodes CASSPRSSGAETQYF.

The chain is built from TRBV15 and TRBJ1-6; tentative D call: TRBD1 (6 bases). CDR1 LNHNV and CDR2 YYDKDF come from the germline V gene (reference sequence). V was pared by 0 bases and J by 9 bases, with 12 bases between. There are 15 residues in the CDR3. CDR3 loop: CATSREGAQGSPLHF. CDR3 DNA: TGTGCCACCAGCAGAGAGGGGGCGCAGGGTTCACCCCTCCACTTT.

This clone was observed once. V and J are TRBV10-3 and TRBJ1-2; D not resolved. This CDR3 spans 13 amino acids. V gave up 7 bases and J gave up 4 bases, with 13 bases separating them. Per germline, CDR1 ENHRY and CDR2 SYGVKD. The CDR3 here is CAIKTKPVYGYTF. The CDR3 DNA reads as TGTGCCATCAAAACTAAACCCGTCTATGGCTACACCTTC.

The table lists this clone with a count of one. The chain joins TRBV5-1 to TRBJ2-5; D not certain. Trimming shortened V by 2 bases and J by 2 bases, and 7 bases separated the two germline ends. This CDR3 spans 13 amino acids. Germline V CDR1 and CDR2: SGHRS, YFSETQ. This CDR3 is CASSLHRQETQYF. Here the CDR3 DNA reads TGCGCCAGCAGCTTACACAGACAAGAGACCCAGTACTTC.

Of note for this clone: At one boundary the junction diverges from the germline segment, which might be a read error. This chain connects TRBV4-1 to TRBJ1-3, with D maybe TRBD1 (6 bases). Germline CDR1 and CDR2: MGHRA and YSYEKL. The CDR3 consists of 16 residues. CDR3 sequence (DNA): TGCGCCAGCAGCCAAGATTTCCCGTCGGTTCCCAGACAGGTATTGTTT. This codes for CASSQDFPSVPRQVLF.

The chain carries TRBV6-6 and TRBJ1-6; 7 positions match TRBD1. After removal of 7 bases from V and 6 bases from J, the junction contained 6 bases not matched to a gene. The V gene's germline CDR1 is MNHNY and CDR2 SVGAGI (reference sequence). The CDR3 length is 14 residues. CDR3 sequence (DNA): TGTGCCAGCACCATAGACAGGGTTAATTCACCCCTCCACTTT. Its protein is CASTIDRVNSPLHF.

The CDR3 DNA is TGTGCCAGCAGCCCAGATGGAGATGTTTCACCCCTCCACTTT. Its translation is CASSPDGDVSPLHF. V usage is TRBV27 and J usage is TRBJ1-6; unclear D gene. In germline, CDR1 is MNHEY, CDR2 SMNVEV (reference sequence). The CDR3 loop spans 14 amino acids. The germline V and J ends were trimmed by 6 bases and 9 bases, with 15 bases remaining between them.

CDR3 sequence reads: CVLGFQSYNSPLHF. CDR3 DNA: TGTGTGTTAGGGTTCCAGTCCTATAATTCACCCCTCCACTTT. This chain joins TRBV6-4 and TRBJ1-6, with D hard to call. Germline assignment: CDR1 MRHNA and CDR2 SNTAGT. The CDR3 has 14 residues.

This clone has a single count. The CDR3 loop is CASSDFRGYGYTF. The CDR3 coding sequence is TGTGCCAGCAGTGATTTCCGGGGATATGGCTACACCTTC. The chain uses TRBV2 and TRBJ1-2, with D uncertain. This CDR3 is 13 amino acids long. Germline CDR1 SNHLY, CDR2 FYNNEI. V was pared by 3 bases and J by 5 bases, with 10 bases between.

This clone was detected only once. The chain links TRBV2 to TRBJ1-5; D may be TRBD1 (5 bases). The CDR3 extends over 13 amino acids. Trimming stripped 6 bases from V and 3 bases from J, with 9 bases between. Germline V gene lookup returns CDR1 SNHLY and CDR2 FYNNEI. CDR3 nucleotides: TGTGCCAGCAGAGGACAATACAATCAGCCCCAGCATTTT. It specifies CASRGQYNQPQHF.

The chain uses TRBV6-5 and TRBJ1-1, with D possibly TRBD1 on 5 matching bases. CDR3 size: 15 residues. The V gene's germline CDR1 is MNHEY and CDR2 SVGAGI. Trimming stripped 4 bases from V and 0 bases from J, with 12 bases between. The CDR3 DNA follows: TGTGCCAGCAGTTGGGGAGGGGAAATGAACACTGAAGCTTTCTTT. It encodes CASSWGGEMNTEAFF.

The CDR3, as DNA: TGTGCCAGCACCGGGCCGCTAATCACAGATACGCAGTATTTT. As protein: CASTGPLITDTQYF. This rearrangement joins TRBV2 to TRBJ2-3; D uncertain. V shed 7 bases and J shed 2 bases, with 13 bases lying between them. The CDR3 is 14 residues long. Germline-derived CDR1 and CDR2 are SNHLY and FYNNEI.

The gene calls are TRBV27 and TRBJ1-1, with D possibly matching TRBD1 (5 bases). The V end lost 3 bases, the J end lost 7 bases, and 15 bases lay between the germline ends. CDR1 and CDR2 (germline): MNHEY, SMNVEV (reference sequence). The CDR3 contains 14 residues. In DNA, the CDR3 is TGTGCCAGCAGTTTCTCTCAGGGAGTCTATGAAGCTTTCTTT. Translated, it gives CASSFSQGVYEAFF.

This chain uses TRBV5-6 with TRBJ2-3; D not certain. CDR3 length: 14 amino acids. Germline CDR1 reads SGHDT; CDR2 reads YYEEEE. V gave up 0 bases and J gave up 4 bases, with 9 bases separating them. The CDR3 loop is CASSLGGVADTQYF. The CDR3 DNA follows: TGTGCCAGCAGCTTGGGAGGCGTGGCAGATACGCAGTATTTT.

This sequence joins TRBV11-1 and TRBJ1-2; 8 bases align to TRBD1. CDR3 length: 16 amino acids. J gave up 7 bases and V 3 bases, and 13 bases lay outside the gene matches. The germline gives CDR1 SGHAT, CDR2 FQDESV (reference sequence). The CDR3 region is CASSFLRQGWRSGYTF. The CDR3 DNA is TGTGCCAGCAGCTTTCTTCGACAGGGGTGGCGGAGTGGCTACACCTTC.